Detailed here is one T cell receptor beta chain. This specimen comes from a study of blood T cell repertoires in COVID-19. Study-level background: The samples span acute and convalescent COVID-19 from the United States, Italy and Spain. PBMCs, B-cell-depleted T cells, or T cells were the source of the cDNA or gDNA that made up the material.

The V end was cut by 2 bases, the J end by 4 bases, with 11 bases between. Per germline, CDR1 MDHEN and CDR2 SYDVKM. The CDR3 sequence is 15 residues long. Profiling relied on immunoSEQ multiplex PCR, and the TCRdb table lists in-frame clones only, not all of them. The sample contains about 160,000 clones, about nine tenths of which appear only once. The sample was peripheral blood. This chain joins TRBV28 and TRBJ1-4; D may be TRBD1 (6 bases). The sequence derives from a woman aged 55-69 years who had recovered from COVID-19. In DNA, the CDR3 is TGTGCCAGCAGTTTACTGACAGGAAATAATGAAAAACTGTTTTTT. Its protein product is CASSLLTGNNEKLFF.